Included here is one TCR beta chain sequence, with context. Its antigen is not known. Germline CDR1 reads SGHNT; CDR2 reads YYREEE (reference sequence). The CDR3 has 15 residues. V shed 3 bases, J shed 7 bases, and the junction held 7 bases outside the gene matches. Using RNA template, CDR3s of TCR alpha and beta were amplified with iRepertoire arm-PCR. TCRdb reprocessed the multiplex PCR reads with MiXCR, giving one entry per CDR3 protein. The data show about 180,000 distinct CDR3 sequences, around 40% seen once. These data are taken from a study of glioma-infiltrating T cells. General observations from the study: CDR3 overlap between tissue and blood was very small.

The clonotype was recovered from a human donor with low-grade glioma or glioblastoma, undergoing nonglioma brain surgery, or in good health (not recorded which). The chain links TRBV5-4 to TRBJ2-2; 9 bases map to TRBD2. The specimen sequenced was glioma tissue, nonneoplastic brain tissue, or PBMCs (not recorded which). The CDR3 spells CASSSRTSDSGELFF. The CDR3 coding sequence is TGTGCCAGCAGCTCGAGGACTAGCGATAGCGGGGAGCTGTTTTTT. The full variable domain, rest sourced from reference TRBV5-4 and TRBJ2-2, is ETGVTQSPTHLIKTRGQQVTLRCSSQSGHNTVSWYQQALGQGPQFIFQYYREEENGRGNFPPRFSGLQFPNYSSELNVNALELDDSALYLCASSSRTSDSGELFFGEGSRLTVL.